This is a list of T cell receptor beta chains from one sample in a study of EBV T-cell therapy then PD-1 blockade in nasopharyngeal carcinoma. Assay used: immunoSEQ multiplex PCR; TCRdb lists only in-frame clones, some missing. Seen here are under 30,000 clones, under 90% observed once, and the top ten hold roughly 28%. Their antigens are not known. This specimen consisted of CD8+ T cells from blood, obtained around day 60 from a patient whose treatment included autologous EBV-specific T cells and nivolumab. These receptors all stem from a man aged 35 to 55 with nasopharyngeal carcinoma. CDR3s include the opening cysteine and the closing phenylalanine or tryptophan. The D gene is left open where the match is weak. For some rows the clone size is stated as once, few or many, or as a class when expanded; others skip it.

clone_size	v_call	j_call	d_call	cdr3_nt	cdr3_aa
-	TRBV19	TRBJ2-5	TRBD1	TGTGCCAGTAGTATCGGGACAGGGGGGGAGACCCAGTACTTC	CASSIGTGGETQYF
-	TRBV7-8	TRBJ2-7	TRBD2	TGTGCCAGCAGCAGTACTAGCGGCGCCTCCTACGAGCAGTACTTC	CASSSTSGASYEQYF
once	TRBV9	TRBJ1-2	-	TGTGCCAGCAGCGTAGGGACCCAAGGGGTGGAGGGGAGCAATAACTATGGCTACACCTTC	CASSVGTQGVEGSNNYGYTF
few	TRBV2	TRBJ2-1	-	TGTGCCAGCAGTGAACCCCGTCAAGGCGATGAGCAGTTCTTC	CASSEPRQGDEQFF
-	TRBV21-1	TRBJ1-3	-	TGTGCCAGCAGCTCAGGGGGCGGGAGGGTAAACACCATATATTTT	CASSSGGGRVNTIYF
-	TRBV7-9	TRBJ1-2	-	TGTGCCAGCAGCTTGGACTGGGGGTATGACTATGGCTACACCTTC	CASSLDWGYDYGYTF
-	TRBV15	TRBJ1-5	TRBD1	TGTGCCACCAGCGACCTCGACAGGGGTAGCAATCAGCCCCAGCATTTT	CATSDLDRGSNQPQHF
-	TRBV10-3	TRBJ2-2	TRBD1	TGTGCCATCAGGAGGGACAGGGGAGGAGCCGGGGAGCTGTTTTTT	CAIRRDRGGAGELFF
few	TRBV19	TRBJ1-5	-	TGTGCCAGTAGTGACCAAATATGGGCGTTAGCTCATCAGCCCCAGCATTTT	CASSDQIWALAHQPQHF
-	TRBV9	TRBJ2-7	TRBD2	TGTGCCAGCAGCGCCTCCGTACTAGCGGGGGACGAGCAGTACTTC	CASSASVLAGDEQYF